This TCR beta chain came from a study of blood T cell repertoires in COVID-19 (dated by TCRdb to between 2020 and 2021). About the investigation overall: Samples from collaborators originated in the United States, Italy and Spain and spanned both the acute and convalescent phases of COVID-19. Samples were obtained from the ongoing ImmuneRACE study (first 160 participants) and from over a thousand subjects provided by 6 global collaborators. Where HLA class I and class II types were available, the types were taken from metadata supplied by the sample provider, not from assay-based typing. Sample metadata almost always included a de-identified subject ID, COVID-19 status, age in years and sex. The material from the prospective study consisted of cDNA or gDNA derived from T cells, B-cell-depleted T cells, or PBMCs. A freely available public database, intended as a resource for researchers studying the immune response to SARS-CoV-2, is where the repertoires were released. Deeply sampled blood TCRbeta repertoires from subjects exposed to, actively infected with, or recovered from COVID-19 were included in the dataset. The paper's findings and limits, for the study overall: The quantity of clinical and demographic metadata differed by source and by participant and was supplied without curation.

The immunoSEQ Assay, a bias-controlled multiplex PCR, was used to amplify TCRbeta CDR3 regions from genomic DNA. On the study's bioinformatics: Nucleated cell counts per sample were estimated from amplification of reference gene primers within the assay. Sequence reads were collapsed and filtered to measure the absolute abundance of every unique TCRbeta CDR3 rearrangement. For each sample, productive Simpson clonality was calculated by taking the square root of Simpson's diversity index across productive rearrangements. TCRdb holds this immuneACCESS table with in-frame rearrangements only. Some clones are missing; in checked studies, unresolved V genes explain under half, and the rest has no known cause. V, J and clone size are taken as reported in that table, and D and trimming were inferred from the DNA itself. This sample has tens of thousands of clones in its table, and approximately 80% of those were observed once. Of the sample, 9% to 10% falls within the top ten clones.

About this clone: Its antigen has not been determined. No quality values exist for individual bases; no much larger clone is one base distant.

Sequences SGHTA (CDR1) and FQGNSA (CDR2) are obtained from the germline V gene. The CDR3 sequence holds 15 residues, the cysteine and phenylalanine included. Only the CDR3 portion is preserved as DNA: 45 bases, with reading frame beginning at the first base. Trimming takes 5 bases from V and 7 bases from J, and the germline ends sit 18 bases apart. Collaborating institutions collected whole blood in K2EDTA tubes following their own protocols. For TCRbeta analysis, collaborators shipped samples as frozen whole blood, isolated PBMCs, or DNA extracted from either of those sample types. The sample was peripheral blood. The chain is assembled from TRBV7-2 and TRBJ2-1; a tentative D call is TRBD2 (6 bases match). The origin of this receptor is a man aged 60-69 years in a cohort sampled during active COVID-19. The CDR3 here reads CASSTTHGGLNEQFF. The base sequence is TGTGCCAGCAGCACCACTCATGGGGGGTTGAATGAGCAGTTCTTC.